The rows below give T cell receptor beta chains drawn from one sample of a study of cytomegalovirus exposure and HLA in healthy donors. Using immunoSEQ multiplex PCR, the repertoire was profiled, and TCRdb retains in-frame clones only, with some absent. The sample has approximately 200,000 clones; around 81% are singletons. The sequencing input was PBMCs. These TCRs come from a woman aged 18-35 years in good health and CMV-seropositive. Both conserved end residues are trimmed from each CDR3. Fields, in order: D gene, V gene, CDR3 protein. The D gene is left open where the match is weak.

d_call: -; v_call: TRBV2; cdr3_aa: ASSDSADSTDTQY
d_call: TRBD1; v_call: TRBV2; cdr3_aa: ASSPYSTRQGTNEQF
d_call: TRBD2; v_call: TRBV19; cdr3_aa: ASSGAAGEETQY
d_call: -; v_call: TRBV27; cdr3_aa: ASADRATNEKLF
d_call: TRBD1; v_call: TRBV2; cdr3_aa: ASSEGQGAYEQY
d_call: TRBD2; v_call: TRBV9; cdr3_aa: ASSVRAGGDTQY
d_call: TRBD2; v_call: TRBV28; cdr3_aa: ASSAFLRGVELGN
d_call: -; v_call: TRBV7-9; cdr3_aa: ASSLVPRGDTQY
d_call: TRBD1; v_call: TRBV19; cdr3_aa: ASSPGQGPQPQH
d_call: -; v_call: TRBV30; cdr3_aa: AWNDVGRYNEKLF
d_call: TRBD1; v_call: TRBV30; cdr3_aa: AWGQDTGADTQY
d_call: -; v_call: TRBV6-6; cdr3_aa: ASSWLKGSSGNTIY
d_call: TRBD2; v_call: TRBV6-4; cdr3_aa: ASSGTSGGANEQF
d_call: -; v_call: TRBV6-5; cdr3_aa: ASSPSFGRGTQY
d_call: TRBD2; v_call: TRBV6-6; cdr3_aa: ASSHGTSGQETQY
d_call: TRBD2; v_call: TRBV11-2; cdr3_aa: ASSPGLSGGNTDTQY
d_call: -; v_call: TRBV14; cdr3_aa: ASSQVGSEETQY
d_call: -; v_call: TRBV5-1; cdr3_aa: ASSHGGSTGELF
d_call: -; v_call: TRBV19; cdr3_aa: ASSIGLQETQY
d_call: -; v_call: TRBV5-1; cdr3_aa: ASSLQVGYEQY
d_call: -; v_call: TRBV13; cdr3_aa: ASSLGSSPYNEQF
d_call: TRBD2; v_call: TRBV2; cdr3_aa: ASRDGTTGRDTQY
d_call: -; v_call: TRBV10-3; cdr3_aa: AISDPSRAGTGNTIY
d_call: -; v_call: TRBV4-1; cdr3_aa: ASSQGEGVSGGYT
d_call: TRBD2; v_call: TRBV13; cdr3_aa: ASSLDRVAGLNEQF
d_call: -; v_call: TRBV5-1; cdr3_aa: ASSRGQDNSPLH
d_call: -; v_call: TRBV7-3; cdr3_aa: ASSLTIGANTGELF
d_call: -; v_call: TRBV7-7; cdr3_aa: ASSLRVQSTEAF
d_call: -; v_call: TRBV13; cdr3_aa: ASSLPENQETQY
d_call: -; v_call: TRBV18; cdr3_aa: ASSPADNQPQH
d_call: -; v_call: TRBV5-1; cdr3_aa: ASSQPTGHGWTGELF
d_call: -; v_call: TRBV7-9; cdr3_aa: ASSRSGGANVLT
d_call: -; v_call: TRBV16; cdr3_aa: ASSRTGYEQY
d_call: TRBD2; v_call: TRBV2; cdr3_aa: ASSLLAGGESSYNEQF
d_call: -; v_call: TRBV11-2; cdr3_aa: ASRRRGVDNSEGYT
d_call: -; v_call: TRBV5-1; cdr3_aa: ASSLDSWEQY
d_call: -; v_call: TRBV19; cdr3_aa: ASSIANSGNTIY
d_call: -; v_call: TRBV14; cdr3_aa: ASSPLTATNEKLF
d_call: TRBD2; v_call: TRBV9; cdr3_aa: ASSVTGLAGGRDNEQF
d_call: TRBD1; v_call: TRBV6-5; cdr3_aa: ASSSDRGLNTGELF
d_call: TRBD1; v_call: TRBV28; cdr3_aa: ASSEVPRTGHGYT
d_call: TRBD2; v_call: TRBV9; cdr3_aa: ASSVGGLAGQETQY